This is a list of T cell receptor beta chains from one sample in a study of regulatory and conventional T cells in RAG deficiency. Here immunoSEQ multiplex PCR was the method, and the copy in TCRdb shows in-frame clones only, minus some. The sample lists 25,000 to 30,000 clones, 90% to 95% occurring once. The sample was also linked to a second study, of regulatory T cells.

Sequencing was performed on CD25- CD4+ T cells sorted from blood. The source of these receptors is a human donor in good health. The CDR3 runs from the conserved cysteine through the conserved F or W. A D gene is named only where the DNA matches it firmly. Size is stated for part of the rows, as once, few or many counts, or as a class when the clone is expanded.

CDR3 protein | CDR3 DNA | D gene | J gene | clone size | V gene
CASSLEAASYEQYF | TGCGCCAGCAGCTTGGAGGCGGCTTCCTACGAGCAGTACTTC | - | TRBJ2-7 | - | TRBV5-1
CASSQGTAQPANSGNTIYF | TGTGCCAGCAGCCAAGGGACAGCCCAGCCCGCGAACTCTGGAAACACCATATATTTT | TRBD1 | TRBJ1-3 | - | TRBV9
CASSVRTAENEKLFF | TGTGCCAGCAGCGTTCGGACAGCAGAGAATGAAAAACTGTTTTTT | - | TRBJ1-4 | few | TRBV5-8
CASSFQATNTEAFF | TGTGCCAGCAGCTTTCAGGCCACGAACACTGAAGCTTTCTTT | - | TRBJ1-1 | - | TRBV11-1
CASSAAGTGGYTF | TGTGCCAGCAGCGCAGCCGGGACAGGAGGCTACACCTTC | TRBD1 | TRBJ1-2 | - | TRBV7-9
CASSQKARGGSQETQYF | TGCGCCAGCAGCCAAAAGGCCCGGGGGGGGTCACAAGAGACCCAGTACTTC | TRBD2 | TRBJ2-5 | - | TRBV5-1
CASSPGTALWGEVLTF | TGTGCCAGCAGCCCCGGGACAGCTCTCTGGGGTGAGGTCCTGACTTTC | TRBD1 | TRBJ2-6 | once | TRBV9
CASSHRDRGYNEQFF | TGTGCCAGCTCACACCGGGACAGGGGATACAATGAGCAGTTCTTC | TRBD1 | TRBJ2-1 | - | TRBV18
CASSPSRGDEQYF | TGTGCCAGCTCACCTTCAAGAGGCGACGAGCAGTACTTC | - | TRBJ2-7 | - | TRBV18
CASRSSGTGGSKNYGYTF | TGTGCCAGCAGAAGCTCCGGGACAGGGGGCTCGAAAAACTATGGCTACACCTTC | TRBD1 | TRBJ1-2 | - | TRBV2
CASSYVGSGNEQFF | TGTGCCAGCAGCTACGTAGGTTCGGGGAATGAGCAGTTCTTC | - | TRBJ2-1 | - | TRBV7-9
CASSPGGGLANEKLFF | TGTGCCAGCAGCCCCGGGGGGGGCTTGGCTAATGAAAAACTGTTTTTT | - | TRBJ1-4 | - | TRBV7-3
CASSLETGGDTIYF | TGCGCCAGCAGCTTGGAGACAGGGGGCGACACCATATATTTT | TRBD1 | TRBJ1-3 | - | TRBV5-1
CASSLAGRAEAFF | TGTGCCAGCAGCTTGGCGGGCAGGGCTGAAGCTTTCTTT | - | TRBJ1-1 | - | TRBV5-4
CASSWRTGLSTDTQYF | TGTGCCAGCAGCTGGAGGACAGGGCTAAGCACAGATACGCAGTATTTT | TRBD1 | TRBJ2-3 | - | TRBV5-6
CASRGLGQGGTEAFF | TGTGCCAGTAGGGGACTCGGGCAGGGTGGGACTGAAGCTTTCTTT | - | TRBJ1-1 | - | TRBV19
CASSGTGLLGETQYF | TGTGCCAGCAGTGGGACAGGGTTATTGGGAGAGACCCAGTACTTC | TRBD1 | TRBJ2-5 | - | TRBV2
CASSLEFGGGEQYF | TGTGCCAGCAGCTTAGAATTCGGGGGAGGCGAGCAGTACTTC | - | TRBJ2-7 | once | TRBV11-3
CASASYGYTF | TGTGCCAGCGCCAGCTATGGCTACACCTTC | - | TRBJ1-2 | - | TRBV28
CASRRETNYGYTF | TGTGCCAGCAGAAGGGAGACTAACTATGGCTACACCTTC | - | TRBJ1-2 | - | TRBV2
CASSKAGGAGTF | TGTGCCAGCAGCAAAGCTGGGGGCGCAGGCACCTTC | - | TRBJ1-2 | - | TRBV21-1
CASSLTSGGWSDTQYF | TGCGCCAGCAGCCTAACTAGCGGGGGGTGGAGTGATACGCAGTATTTT | TRBD2 | TRBJ2-3 | - | TRBV5-1
CASSLWRDYGYTF | TGTGCCAGCAGCTTATGGAGGGACTATGGCTACACCTTC | - | TRBJ1-2 | - | TRBV7-3
CASSPLDRVDTGELFF | TGTGCCAGCAGCCCGCTGGACAGGGTGGACACCGGGGAGCTGTTTTTT | TRBD1 | TRBJ2-2 | - | TRBV5-6
CASSSGSYNEQFF | TGTGCCAGCAGTTCCGGTTCCTACAATGAGCAGTTCTTC | - | TRBJ2-1 | - | TRBV27
CASSQNRGTGQPQHF | TGCGCCAGCAGCCAAAACAGGGGAACCGGTCAGCCCCAGCATTTT | TRBD1 | TRBJ1-5 | - | TRBV4-1
CASSYSRQGRGYTF | TGTGCCAGCAGTTACTCGAGGCAGGGTAGAGGCTACACCTTC | - | TRBJ1-2 | - | TRBV6-5
CASSLGGAGNTIYF | TGTGCCAGCAGTTTAGGAGGGGCTGGAAACACCATATATTTT | - | TRBJ1-3 | - | TRBV28
CASSLAGQTLYGYTF | TGTGCCAGCAGCTTAGCGGGACAGACACTTTATGGCTACACCTTC | TRBD1 | TRBJ1-2 | - | TRBV11-2
CATSRDREILETQYF | TGTGCCACCAGCAGAGATCGGGAAATCCTGGAGACCCAGTACTTC | - | TRBJ2-5 | - | TRBV15
CASSLVANQPQHF | TGTGCCAGCAGCTTAGTGGCCAATCAGCCCCAGCATTTT | - | TRBJ1-5 | - | TRBV7-2
CASGQVDGGIYGYTF | TGTGCCAGCGGACAAGTGGACGGGGGGATCTATGGCTACACCTTC | - | TRBJ1-2 | - | TRBV9
CASSLVLAGRTDTQYF | TGTGCCAGCAGCTTGGTACTAGCGGGGCGCACAGATACGCAGTATTTT | TRBD2 | TRBJ2-3 | - | TRBV5-6
CASSHGQGAIETQYF | TGCGCCAGCAGCCACGGACAGGGGGCCATCGAGACCCAGTACTTC | TRBD1 | TRBJ2-5 | - | TRBV4-1
CASSLGGLGSGRYGYTF | TGTGCCAGCAGCCTGGGTGGGTTGGGGTCAGGGAGGTATGGCTACACCTTC | - | TRBJ1-2 | - | TRBV28
CASSFSAGQETQYF | TGCGCCAGCAGCTTCAGCGCGGGCCAAGAGACCCAGTACTTC | - | TRBJ2-5 | - | TRBV5-1
CASSLDSQETQYF | TGTGCCAGCAGCCTAGACAGCCAAGAGACCCAGTACTTC | - | TRBJ2-5 | - | TRBV7-7
CASSGGGVGGETQYF | TGCGCCAGCAGCGGCGGCGGGGTAGGAGGGGAGACCCAGTACTTC | - | TRBJ2-5 | - | TRBV10-1
CASSPLPGQGNLYAKNIQYF | TGCGCCAGCAGCCCCCTTCCGGGACAGGGAAACTTATATGCCAAAAACATTCAGTACTTC | TRBD1 | TRBJ2-4 | - | TRBV10-2
CASRSSGRYPSTDTQYF | TGTGCCAGCAGAAGCTCCGGCAGGTACCCTAGCACAGATACGCAGTATTTT | - | TRBJ2-3 | - | TRBV27
CASSPIKSTNEKLFF | TGTGCCAGCTCACCAATTAAATCGACTAATGAAAAACTGTTTTTT | - | TRBJ1-4 | - | TRBV18